These 21 T cell receptor beta chains were all obtained from the same sample, sequenced in a study of T cell responses to AZD1222 COVID-19 vaccine. The table came from immunoSEQ multiplex PCR; TCRdb's copy has only in-frame clones and leaves some out. The table records around 180,000 clones, 88% of them present only once. The sequencing here drew on peripheral blood, taken on day 0 of AZD1222 vaccination. The receptors were sampled from an adult in good health.

The genes are TRBV7-2 and TRBJ2-7; D is unclear. CDR3 size: 14 residues. Germline CDR1 SGHTA, CDR2 FQGNSA. Trimming left V 1 base short and J 5 bases short, with 12 bases between. In DNA, the CDR3 is TGTGCCAGCAGCTTAGTATCCCGTCGTGACGAGCAGTACTTC. This codes for CASSLVSRRDEQYF.

The chain has TRBV6-1 and TRBJ2-7; no definite D call. V was pared by 3 bases and J by 1 base, with 10 bases between. Germline CDR1 and CDR2: MNHNS and SASEGT. The CDR3 length is 14 residues. The CDR3 nucleotides read TGTGCCAGCAGTGAGGTCAGACCTTCCTACGAGCAGTACTTC. Residues: CASSEVRPSYEQYF.

V and J are TRBV7-2 and TRBJ2-7; 14 positions match TRBD2. Looked up from germline, CDR1 is SGHTA and CDR2 is FQGNSA. V gave up 5 bases and J gave up 0 bases; unmatched junction bases: 9. This CDR3 is 18 amino acids long. As DNA, the CDR3 is TGTGCCAGCAGCCCGGGACTAGCGGGGGAGAGAAGCTCCTACGAGCAGTACTTC. Its translation: CASSPGLAGERSSYEQYF.

J is TRBJ2-3 and V is TRBV27; TRBD2 aligns across 9 bases. Germline V gene sequence: CDR1 MNHEY, CDR2 SMNVEV (reference sequence). Trimming removed 0 bases from V and 2 bases from J; junction bases left unmatched: 9. This CDR3 is built from 18 residues. The CDR3 loop reads CASSLSSPGGGATDTQYF. The CDR3 nucleotides read TGTGCCAGCAGTTTATCGTCCCCGGGCGGGGGGGCCACAGATACGCAGTATTTT.

The rearrangement uses TRBV18 and TRBJ1-6; TRBD1 matches at 10 bases. CDR3 length: 18 residues. V trimming: 2 bases; J trimming: 8 bases; junction bases outside the gene matches: 12. Germline-derived CDR1 and CDR2 are KGHSH and LQKENI. The CDR3 sequence is CASSPSPPTGGIYSPLHF. The CDR3 DNA sequence: TGTGCCAGCTCACCATCACCCCCGACAGGGGGCATTTATTCACCCCTCCACTTT.

The genes are TRBV24-1 and TRBJ1-1; TRBD1 is a possible D gene (5 bases). The CDR3 covers 12 residues. With 9 bases removed from V and 11 bases from J, the gap between germline ends came to 18 bases. In germline, CDR1 is KGHDR, CDR2 SFDVKD. The CDR3 protein is CATATWGGEAFF. The CDR3 coding sequence is TGTGCCACCGCCACATGGGGGGGAGAGGCTTTCTTT.

The gene calls are TRBV11-3 and TRBJ2-4; D ambiguous. V gave up 6 bases and J gave up 1 base, with 25 bases separating them. There are 19 residues in the CDR3. CDR1 is SGHNT and CDR2 is YENEEA in the germline V gene. The CDR3 DNA sequence: TGTGCCAGCAGTCCCTTTATCGAGACTTCCCTTACGGCCAAAAACATTCAGTACTTC. It yields the protein CASSPFIETSLTAKNIQYF.

The J gene is TRBJ1-5, the V gene TRBV12-3 or TRBV12-4; no firm D call. Deletions cut 6 bases from V and 5 bases from J, with 11 bases between. The CDR3 is 13 residues long. The CDR3 reads CASSQAPDQPQHF. CDR3 nucleotides: TGTGCCAGCAGCCAGGCCCCTGATCAGCCCCAGCATTTT.

The chain's CDR3 is CASSQGDGRGYEQYF. DNA for the CDR3: TGCGCCAGCAGCCAAGGTGACGGCAGGGGGTACGAGCAGTACTTC. The rearrangement links TRBV4-3 to TRBJ2-7, with 7 bases aligning to TRBD1. V trimming: 1 base; J trimming: 4 bases; junction bases outside the gene matches: 7. The CDR3 covers 15 residues. Germline CDR1 reads LGHNA; CDR2 reads YSLEER.

J is TRBJ1-6 and V is TRBV4-1; D gene ambiguous. The germline gives CDR1 MGHRA, CDR2 YSYEKL. CDR3 size: 13 residues. Trimming took 3 bases from V and 7 from J, leaving 7 bases between them. CDR3 sequence reads: CASSQALNSPLHF. CDR3 sequence (DNA): TGCGCCAGCAGCCAGGCCCTGAATTCACCCCTCCACTTT.

The chain has TRBV2 and TRBJ1-5, with unresolved D. V lost 3 bases to trimming and J lost 7 bases, with 7 bases between them. The CDR3 covers 12 residues. CDR1 and CDR2 from the germline V gene are SNHLY and FYNNEI. The CDR3 spells CASSDLGQPQHF. CDR3 bases: TGTGCCAGCAGTGATCTGGGGCAGCCCCAGCATTTT. The full variable domain, its missing parts supplied by reference TRBV2 and TRBJ1-5, is EPEVTQTPSHQVTQMGQEVILRCVPISNHLYFYWYRQILGQKVEFLVSFYNNEISEKSEIFDDQFSVERPDGSNFTLKIRSTKLEDSAMYFCASSDLGQPQHFGDGTRLSIL.

This CDR3 reads CASSEIIAGSDQPQHF. CDR3 in DNA: TGTGCCAGCAGTGAAATTATAGCAGGGAGTGATCAGCCCCAGCATTTT. The J gene is TRBJ1-5, the V gene TRBV6-1; D might be TRBD1 (5 bases). In germline, CDR1 is MNHNS, CDR2 SASEGT. Trimming took off 2 bases at V and 5 bases at J, with 16 bases between the two ends. This CDR3 comprises 16 residues.

The rearrangement joins TRBV11-2 to TRBJ2-3; no clear D gene. This CDR3 has 12 residues. V was clipped by 4 bases and J by 4 bases, with 6 bases between them. CDR1 is SGHAT and CDR2 is FQNNGV in the germline V gene. CDR3 bases: TGTGCCAGCAGCTGGGCAGCAGATACGCAGTATTTT. Encoded protein: CASSWAADTQYF. The variable domain in full, completed from reference TRBV11-2 and TRBJ2-3, reads EAGVAQSPRYKIIEKRQSVAFWCNPISGHATLYWYQQILGQGPKLLIQFQNNGVVDDSQLPKDRFSAERLKGVDSTLKIQPAKLEDSAVYLCASSWAADTQYFGPGTRLTVL.

This clone turned up a few times. Different DNA sequences within this sample yield the same CDR3. The chain couples TRBV5-1 to TRBJ1-1, with D possibly matching TRBD1 (5 bases). V lost 0 bases and J lost 1, with 7 bases in between. The CDR3 has 14 amino acids. Per the germline V gene, CDR1 is SGHRS and CDR2 is YFSETQ. In nucleotides, the CDR3 is TGCGCCAGCAGCTTGGATGGGGGGAACACTGAAGCTTTCTTT. This codes for CASSLDGGNTEAFF.

V and J are TRBV6-2 or TRBV6-3 and TRBJ2-7; the match to TRBD1 covers 9 bases. Germline V CDR1 and CDR2: MNHEY, SVGEGT. This CDR3 is 14 amino acids long. The J segment lost 5 bases and the V segment lost 6 bases, leaving 8 bases of the junction unmatched. DNA for the CDR3: TGTGCCAGCAGCACCTCGGGACAGGGTAACGAGCAGTACTTC. The encoded protein is CASSTSGQGNEQYF.

This chain links TRBV30 with TRBJ2-2, with a tentative D call TRBD1 (6 bases). The V gene lost 4 bases and the J gene lost 1 base, with 7 bases spanning the gap. From germline, CDR1 is GTSNPN and CDR2 SVGIG (reference sequence). The CDR3 is made up of 13 amino acids. The CDR3 reads CAWNRENTGELFF. CDR3 DNA sequence: TGTGCCTGGAACAGGGAGAACACCGGGGAGCTGTTTTTT.

This chain connects TRBV14 to TRBJ2-2; TRBD1 might be the D (5 bases). Trimming left V 4 bases short and J 7 bases short, with 10 bases between. Germline V gene lookup returns CDR1 SGHDN and CDR2 FVKESK. The CDR3 sequence is 13 residues long. In DNA form, the CDR3 reads TGTGCCAGCAGCCCCACAGGAAACGGGGAGCTGTTTTTT. Protein sequence: CASSPTGNGELFF.

The V and J genes are TRBV30 and TRBJ1-5, with TRBD1 matching over 7 bases. In germline, CDR1 is GTSNPN, CDR2 SVGIG (reference sequence). This CDR3 contains 15 residues. After removal of 2 bases from V and 1 base from J, the junction contained 5 bases not matched to a gene. CDR3 in amino acids: CAWSNLGQSNQPQHF. CDR3 bases: TGTGCCTGGAGTAACCTGGGACAGAGCAATCAGCCCCAGCATTTT.

This clone was seen only once. The V call is TRBV5-4, the J call TRBJ2-7; D is perhaps TRBD1 or TRBD2 (5 bases each). This CDR3 region has 12 residues. The V and J ends lost 4 bases and 3 bases respectively, with 8 bases between them. Germline loops: CDR1 SGHNT, CDR2 YYREEE (reference sequence). In DNA form, the CDR3 reads TGTGCCAGCAGCCGGGACGACTACGAGCAGTACTTC. This sequence encodes CASSRDDYEQYF.

This chain connects TRBV4-1 to TRBJ1-1; D unclear. V lost 4 bases and J 1 base, leaving 4 bases between the germline ends. Germline V CDR1 and CDR2: MGHRA, YSYEKL. The length of the CDR3 is 12 residues. The CDR3 DNA is TGCGCCAGCAGCCCTGAGAACACTGAAGCTTTCTTT. Amino acids: CASSPENTEAFF.

This chain links TRBV19 with TRBJ1-1; 9 positions match TRBD1. Germline V gene data show CDR1 as LNHDA and CDR2 as SQIVND (reference sequence). The CDR3 is made up of 14 amino acids. V was pared by 3 bases and J by 5 bases, with 4 bases of the junction left unmatched. CDR3 in DNA: TGTGCCAGTAGTATCACAGGGGGCGGGACTGAAGCTTTCTTT. It codes for CASSITGGGTEAFF.